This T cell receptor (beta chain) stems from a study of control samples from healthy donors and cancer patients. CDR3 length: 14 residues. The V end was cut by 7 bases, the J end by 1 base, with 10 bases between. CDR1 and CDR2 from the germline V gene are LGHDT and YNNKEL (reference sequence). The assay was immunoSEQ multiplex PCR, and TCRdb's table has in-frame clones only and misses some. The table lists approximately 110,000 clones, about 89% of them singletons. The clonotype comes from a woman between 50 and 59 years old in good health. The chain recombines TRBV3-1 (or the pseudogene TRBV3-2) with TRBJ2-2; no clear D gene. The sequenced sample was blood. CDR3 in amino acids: CASTRTRNTGELFF. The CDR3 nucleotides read TGTGCCAGCACGCGGACCAGGAACACCGGGGAGCTGTTTTTT.